These T cell receptor beta chains were read from a single sample in a study of vaccination effects on CD4 cells after COVID-19. No antigen is known for these receptors. The data were produced by immunoSEQ multiplex PCR, yet TCRdb's version contains in-frame clones alone and is incomplete. The sample shows 30,000 to 45,000 clones, around 67% of them seen only once. Specimen: CD4+ T cells from PBMCs cultured with SARS-CoV-2 spike peptides, collected before COVID-19 vaccination. All receptors derive from a human donor who received a COVID-19 vaccine. CDR3s include the opening cysteine and the closing phenylalanine or tryptophan. Fields, in order: V gene, clone size, J gene, D gene, CDR3 DNA, CDR3 protein. The D gene is left open where the match is weak. Rows may omit the clone size; those that give it use once, few, many or a size class.

v_gene: TRBV12-3/TRBV12-4; abundance: -; j_gene: TRBJ1-6; d_gene: -; CDR3nt: TGTGCCAGCAGGGACCTTAATTCACCCCTCCACTTT; CDR3aa: CASRDLNSPLHF
v_gene: TRBV27; abundance: -; j_gene: TRBJ1-5; d_gene: TRBD1; CDR3nt: TGTGCCAGCAGCCTTACCGGGACAGCCCTTAATCAGCCCCAGCATTTT; CDR3aa: CASSLTGTALNQPQHF
v_gene: TRBV29-1; abundance: -; j_gene: TRBJ1-2; d_gene: -; CDR3nt: TGCAGCGTGTACCAGGGGCGCGTCTACACCTTC; CDR3aa: CSVYQGRVYTF
v_gene: TRBV3-1/TRBV3-2; abundance: -; j_gene: TRBJ1-5; d_gene: -; CDR3nt: TGTGCCAGCAGCCAAGATGGAAGGGAACCTCGACTTAGCAATCAGCCCCAGCATTTT; CDR3aa: CASSQDGREPRLSNQPQHF
v_gene: TRBV16; abundance: -; j_gene: TRBJ1-5; d_gene: TRBD1; CDR3nt: TGTGCCAGCAGACGGACAGGGAATCAGCCCCAGCATTTT; CDR3aa: CASRRTGNQPQHF
v_gene: TRBV6-1; abundance: -; j_gene: TRBJ2-5; d_gene: -; CDR3nt: TGTGCCAGCAGTGAAGCGGTATCAGGGGCCGCGTCGGGAGAGACCCAGTACTTC; CDR3aa: CASSEAVSGAASGETQYF
v_gene: TRBV6-1; abundance: -; j_gene: TRBJ2-3; d_gene: TRBD2; CDR3nt: TGTGCCAGCAGTGACCGGCTAGCGGGGAAAGATACGCAGTATTTT; CDR3aa: CASSDRLAGKDTQYF
v_gene: TRBV6-2/TRBV6-3; abundance: -; j_gene: TRBJ2-7; d_gene: -; CDR3nt: TGTGCCAGCAGTTCCACTAGGCCGGGAGAGCAGTACTTC; CDR3aa: CASSSTRPGEQYF
v_gene: TRBV28; abundance: -; j_gene: TRBJ1-2; d_gene: -; CDR3nt: TGTGCCAGCAGTGGGGACACTAACTATGGCTACACCTTC; CDR3aa: CASSGDTNYGYTF
v_gene: TRBV7-9; abundance: -; j_gene: TRBJ1-1; d_gene: TRBD1; CDR3nt: TGTGCCAGCAGCAACCGGGACAGGGGTCTCACTGAAGCTTTCTTT; CDR3aa: CASSNRDRGLTEAFF
v_gene: TRBV6-2/TRBV6-3; abundance: -; j_gene: TRBJ2-3; d_gene: -; CDR3nt: TGTGCCAGCAGTTACTCGGGACGGCCCTGGCGGAGGGGGGGAACAGATACGCAGTATTTT; CDR3aa: CASSYSGRPWRRGGTDTQYF
v_gene: TRBV14; abundance: -; j_gene: TRBJ2-1; d_gene: TRBD1; CDR3nt: TGTGCCAGCAGCCAGAAACCGACAGGGTATTACAATGAGCAGTTCTTC; CDR3aa: CASSQKPTGYYNEQFF
v_gene: TRBV2; abundance: -; j_gene: TRBJ1-1; d_gene: -; CDR3nt: TGTGCCAGCAGGGAGGGGTTTAGTACTGAAGCTTTCTTT; CDR3aa: CASREGFSTEAFF
v_gene: TRBV28; abundance: -; j_gene: TRBJ2-3; d_gene: -; CDR3nt: TGTGCCAGCAGGATTGGAGGGGTTCGCACAGATACGCAGTATTTT; CDR3aa: CASRIGGVRTDTQYF
v_gene: TRBV4-2; abundance: few; j_gene: TRBJ1-6; d_gene: -; CDR3nt: TGTGCCAGCAGCCTGGAGAGGGGGGACTCACCCCTCCACTTT; CDR3aa: CASSLERGDSPLHF
v_gene: TRBV14; abundance: -; j_gene: TRBJ2-4; d_gene: TRBD2; CDR3nt: TGTGCCAGCAGCCAAGATTCGGGGACTATGGGACTTGGGGCCAAAAACATTCAGTACTTC; CDR3aa: CASSQDSGTMGLGAKNIQYF
v_gene: TRBV4-2; abundance: -; j_gene: TRBJ1-4; d_gene: TRBD1; CDR3nt: TGTGCCAGCAGCCAAGATTTGGGGACAGTCTCGAATGAAAAACTGTTTTTT; CDR3aa: CASSQDLGTVSNEKLFF
v_gene: TRBV9; abundance: once; j_gene: TRBJ2-5; d_gene: TRBD1; CDR3nt: TGTGCCAGCACCGCCAACGGTCGGGACAGGGGGACCCAGTACTTC; CDR3aa: CASTANGRDRGTQYF
v_gene: TRBV11-1; abundance: few; j_gene: TRBJ1-1; d_gene: -; CDR3nt: TGTGCCAGCAGCTTAGGGGGCAGAGCGAACACTGAAGCTTTCTTT; CDR3aa: CASSLGGRANTEAFF
v_gene: TRBV7-2; abundance: -; j_gene: TRBJ2-5; d_gene: -; CDR3nt: TGTGCCAGCAGCTCCCGGGTCCAAGAGACCCAGTACTTC; CDR3aa: CASSSRVQETQYF
v_gene: TRBV10-3; abundance: -; j_gene: TRBJ2-2; d_gene: TRBD1; CDR3nt: TGTGCCATCAGTGAGAGGGGACAGCCGCCCGGGGAGCTGTTTTTT; CDR3aa: CAISERGQPPGELFF
v_gene: TRBV18; abundance: -; j_gene: TRBJ1-1; d_gene: -; CDR3nt: TGTGCCAGCTCACAAAAAGTGAACACTGAAGCTTTCTTT; CDR3aa: CASSQKVNTEAFF